This T cell receptor beta chain was recorded in a study of blood T cell repertoires in COVID-19. Sequenced by immunoSEQ multiplex PCR; TCRdb stores in-frame clones only, minus some. The data contain about 400,000 clones, 80% to 90% of them singletons. Germline lookup yields CDR1 MNHEY and CDR2 SMNVEV (reference sequence). V lost 6 bases, J lost 6 bases, and 15 bases lay in between. This CDR3 is built from 14 residues. Sequencing was performed on peripheral blood. The source of this sequence is a woman aged 30 to 39 with active or convalescent COVID-19. This chain connects TRBV27 to TRBJ1-5, with D possibly being TRBD1 (6 bases). The CDR3 nucleotides are TGTGCCAGCAGAGGTACAGGGTTGGGTCAGCCCCAGCATTTT. This codes for CASRGTGLGQPQHF.